The clone carrying this TCR beta chain occurred a few times. The antigen is not known. The sample is drawn from a study of response to subunit inactivated influenza vaccine. TCRdb used MiXCR to reprocess the RT-PCR reads, holding one entry per CDR3 protein. Found here are fewer than 600,000 distinct CDR3 sequences, roughly 7.9% of them singletons; the top ten hold about 12%. The study's findings and limits: It was the authors' suggestion that each seasonal influenza vaccination recruits few new T cells.

Germline loops: CDR1 KGHSH, CDR2 LQKENI. This CDR3 is 13 amino acids long. Trimming cost V 6 bases and J 3 bases, with 10 bases left between them. The receptor's source is a man between 50 and 75 years old who received an inactivated influenza vaccine. This specimen was PBMCs from blood, taken about 24 months after vaccination. The V gene is TRBV18, the J gene TRBJ2-3; no firm D call. CDR3 amino acids: CASSPEMTDTQYF. The CDR3 DNA reads as TGTGCCAGCTCGCCGGAGATGACAGATACGCAGTATTTT.